This TCR beta chain comes out of a study of CD8 T cells in ankylosing spondylitis. Study outcomes and limitations: Apparently characteristic of ankylosing spondylitis blood was a TCR beta motif (about 8 highly homologous variants). Disease-linked clones reportedly showed significant enrichment in matched ankylosing spondylitis synovial fluid. Reactive arthritis synovial fluid and blood previously showed some of these motif variants.

The trim removed 8 bases at V and 2 bases at J, leaving 4 bases unmatched. The V gene's germline CDR1 is ENHRY and CDR2 SYGVKD. This CDR3 is built from 13 residues. TCRdb re-called the 5' RACE reads with MiXCR, one entry per CDR3 protein. The data contain roughly 700,000 distinct CDR3 sequences, around 17% of them singletons. This clonotype has a count of ten or more. Its antigen is not known. The sample taken for sequencing was blood, either unsorted or a sorted T cell fraction (not recorded which). This receptor was identified in a male donor with ankylosing spondylitis. This chain joins TRBV10-3 and TRBJ2-7, with TRBD1 matching over 9 bases. The CDR3 protein is CAIRTGEAYEQYF. The CDR3 DNA reads TGTGCCATCCGGACAGGGGAGGCCTACGAGCAGTACTTC.